The next 14 T cell receptor beta chains were all read from a single sample in a study of CD8+CD57+ T cells in acquired aplastic anemia. For CDR3 and TCR beta VDJ profiling, genomic DNA was the template used. TCRdb re-called the reads through MiXCR, storing one row per CDR3 protein. The table includes roughly 160,000 distinct CDR3 sequences, approximately 60% detected once. Sequencing was carried out using sorted CD4+, CD8+, or CD8+CD57+ T cells (not recorded which) from PBMCs. These receptors originate from a human donor in good health.

J is TRBJ1-1 and V is TRBV2; D is perhaps TRBD1 (6 bases). Germline V gene lookup returns CDR1 SNHLY and CDR2 FYNNEI. CDR3 size: 14 residues. The V gene lost 3 bases and the J gene lost 8 bases, with 16 bases spanning the gap. The CDR3 sequence is CASSDYREGGEAFF. DNA for the CDR3: TGTGCCAGCAGTGACTACAGGGAGGGCGGGGAAGCTTTCTTT.

The chain has TRBV10-3 and TRBJ2-7, with D possibly matching TRBD2 (5 bases). The CDR3 sequence is 13 residues long. V was clipped by 6 bases and J by 6 bases, with 15 bases between them. The germline gives CDR1 ENHRY, CDR2 SYGVKD. The CDR3 here is CAISDSSSGEQYF. CDR3 bases: TGTGCCATCAGCGATTCCTCGAGCGGCGAGCAGTACTTC.

This sequence joins TRBV7-2 and TRBJ2-7; 8 bases are a match to TRBD2. Germline CDR1 SGHTA, CDR2 FQGNSA. The CDR3 contains 17 residues. The ends lost 5 bases at V and 0 bases at J; junction bases unmatched: 12. Here the CDR3 reads CASSPVGPGGSSYEQYF. The DNA for the CDR3 is TGTGCCAGCAGCCCAGTGGGGCCGGGAGGGAGCTCCTACGAGCAGTACTTC.

This clonotype was detected only once. The chain couples TRBV6-4 to TRBJ2-3, with a tentative D call TRBD2 (5 bases). Trimming pared 2 bases from V and 1 base from J, leaving 10 bases between. Germline CDR1 is MRHNA and CDR2 is SNTAGT. The CDR3 is 15 residues long. DNA of the CDR3: TGTGCCAGCAGTGACACCATGGGAGGCACAGATACGCAGTATTTT. As protein: CASSDTMGGTDTQYF.

This clonotype was recorded a few times. This sequence joins TRBV5-1 and TRBJ2-7; D not resolved. This CDR3 contains 14 residues. V dropped 5 bases and J dropped 0 bases, with 12 bases sitting between them. CDR1 and CDR2 from the germline V gene are SGHRS and YFSETQ. CDR3 DNA sequence: TGCGCCAGCAGACTCGGTGCAAGCTCCTACGAGCAGTACTTC. This codes for CASRLGASSYEQYF.

In regard to this clonotype: One end of the junction varies from germline; a read error may be responsible. The genes are TRBV7-9 and TRBJ2-7; D gene ambiguous. CDR3 length equals 8 residues. In germline, CDR1 is SEHNR, CDR2 FQNEAQ (reference sequence). This chain's CDR3 is CASSGRDF. The CDR3, as DNA: TGTGCCAGCAGCGGCCGGGACTTC.

The chain has TRBV19 and TRBJ2-7; no definite D call. Germline CDR1 is LNHDA and CDR2 is SQIVND (reference sequence). V was shortened by 1 base and J by 7 bases, with 17 bases between the two germline ends. The CDR3 has 15 amino acids. Written as DNA, the CDR3 is TGTGCCAGTAGTATAGGGCAGGCTCCTACTTTTGAGCAGTACTTC. Its protein is CASSIGQAPTFEQYF.

V and J are TRBV7-8 and TRBJ1-2; a possible D gene is TRBD1 (6 bases). The CDR3 length is 14 residues. Looked up from germline, CDR1 is SGHVS and CDR2 is FQNEAQ. The V end lost 2 bases, the J end lost 4 bases, and 11 bases lay between the germline ends. The CDR3 region is CASSLIIRGYGYTF. The DNA of the CDR3 is TGTGCCAGCAGCTTAATTATCAGGGGCTATGGCTACACCTTC.

The V and J genes are TRBV29-1 and TRBJ2-7; 7 bases are a match to TRBD2. The CDR3 is 13 residues long. V was pared by 6 bases and J by 5 bases, with 10 bases of the junction left unmatched. CDR1 and CDR2 (germline): SQVTM, ANQGSEA. The CDR3 is CSVLVSGLNEQYF. CDR3 sequence (DNA): TGCAGCGTCCTTGTTAGCGGGTTGAACGAGCAGTACTTC.

The CDR3 here is CASSEDRGRVGETQYF. For the CDR3, the DNA is TGTGCCAGCAGCGAAGACAGGGGGCGAGTCGGGGAGACCCAGTACTTC. The chain has TRBV12-3 or TRBV12-4 and TRBJ2-5; TRBD1 agrees at 10 bases. The J segment lost 5 bases and the V segment lost 6 bases, leaving 12 bases of the junction unmatched. This CDR3 contains 16 residues.

V and J are TRBV19 and TRBJ1-1; D call uncertain. This CDR3 comprises 14 residues. The germline V gene encodes CDR1 LNHDA and CDR2 SQIVND (reference sequence). Trimming left V 5 bases short and J 6 bases short, with 16 bases between. The CDR3 is CASSPNWVWAEAFF. The CDR3 nucleotides are TGTGCCAGTAGTCCTAACTGGGTTTGGGCTGAAGCTTTCTTT.

The genes are TRBV12-3 or TRBV12-4 and TRBJ2-5, with 9 bases matching TRBD2. This CDR3 has 12 amino acids. V shed 8 bases, J shed 9 bases, and the junction held 7 bases outside the gene matches. CDR3 sequence: CASRTSVSAQYF. CDR3 in DNA: TGTGCCAGCCGGACTAGCGTCTCGGCCCAGTACTTC.

This chain connects TRBV4-1 to TRBJ1-1; D ambiguous. This CDR3 is built from 15 residues. V was pared by 1 base and J by 0 bases, with 9 bases between. Looked up from germline, CDR1 is MGHRA and CDR2 is YSYEKL. The CDR3 sequence is CASSQAGGLNTEAFF. In nucleotides, the CDR3 is TGCGCCAGCAGCCAAGCAGGCGGGCTGAACACTGAAGCTTTCTTT.

V usage is TRBV7-3 and J usage is TRBJ1-1; tentative D call: TRBD1 (5 bases). In germline, CDR1 is SGHTA, CDR2 FQGTGA. CDR3 size: 14 residues. The V and J ends lost 2 bases and 3 bases respectively, with 10 bases between them. DNA for the CDR3: TGTGCCAGCAGCTTATCCGCGGGACACACTGAAGCTTTCTTT. This translates into CASSLSAGHTEAFF.